This TCR beta chain appears in the sequencing data of a study of cytomegalovirus exposure and HLA in healthy donors. Study conclusions and caveats: Later analysis suggested most CMV-associated TCR beta chains were HLA-restricted.

V dropped 2 bases and J dropped 7 bases, with 9 bases sitting between them. The length of the CDR3 is 12 residues. Germline CDR1 KGHSH, CDR2 LQKENI. With regard to this clone: Its specificity is unknown.

The PCR employed 60 Vbeta primers together with 13 Jbeta primers. In the original processing: Counted up in a later analysis, unique TCR beta chains came to some 80 million, with around 9.9 million shared. Repertoires were generated with immunoSEQ multiplex PCR, while TCRdb's copy carries only in-frame clones and drops some. From that table come the V and J calls and clone size; the DNA was used to work out D and trimming. Of tens of thousands of clones in the sample, over 70% are singletons; the top ten hold roughly 3%. Donors had nominal health at sampling but likely had unrecorded immune exposures.

This rearrangement joins TRBV18 to TRBJ2-7, with D maybe TRBD2 (5 bases). The specimen sequenced was PBMCs. This TCR came from a man between 18 and 35 years old in good health and CMV-seronegative. CDR3 DNA sequence: TGTGCCAGCTCACCATCAGAGCGGGAGCAGTACTTC. Its protein is CASSPSEREQYF.